This paragraph reports one T cell receptor (beta chain). What it binds is unknown. The sample is drawn from a study of persistence of HIV-infected CD4 T cells. The CDR3 covers 13 residues. V was clipped by 6 bases and J by 3 bases, with 9 bases between them. The germline gives CDR1 SGHNT, CDR2 YENEEA. Anti-CD3/anti-CD28 beads served as a nonspecific positive control stimulus. Sorting selected CD4+ T cells upregulating both CD40 ligand and CD69. The immunoSEQ assay was version 4, run in survey mode. TCRdb keeps only in-frame clones here, not all; method: immunoSEQ multiplex PCR. This table has approximately 46,000 clones, around 90% appearing once. Study-level points and caveats: Proviral oligoclonality tracked with TCR oligoclonality within the same sorted cells.

The V call is TRBV11-3, the J call TRBJ1-3; no clear D. The TCR originated in an adult woman with HIV who was CMV-seropositive. The source material was CD4+ T cells sorted from PBMCs after approximately 18-hour stimulation, sampled from a patient who received antiretroviral therapy. CDR3 DNA: TGTGCCAGCAGTAGGGTTCGTGGAAACACCATATATTTT. Amino acids: CASSRVRGNTIYF. The full variable domain, with the rest looked up from reference TRBV11-3 and TRBJ1-3, is EAGVVQSPRYKIIEKKQPVAFWCNPISGHNTLYWYLQNLGQGPELLIRYENEEAVDDSQLPKDRFSAERLKGVDSTLKIQPAELGDSAVYLCASSRVRGNTIYFGEGSWLTVV.